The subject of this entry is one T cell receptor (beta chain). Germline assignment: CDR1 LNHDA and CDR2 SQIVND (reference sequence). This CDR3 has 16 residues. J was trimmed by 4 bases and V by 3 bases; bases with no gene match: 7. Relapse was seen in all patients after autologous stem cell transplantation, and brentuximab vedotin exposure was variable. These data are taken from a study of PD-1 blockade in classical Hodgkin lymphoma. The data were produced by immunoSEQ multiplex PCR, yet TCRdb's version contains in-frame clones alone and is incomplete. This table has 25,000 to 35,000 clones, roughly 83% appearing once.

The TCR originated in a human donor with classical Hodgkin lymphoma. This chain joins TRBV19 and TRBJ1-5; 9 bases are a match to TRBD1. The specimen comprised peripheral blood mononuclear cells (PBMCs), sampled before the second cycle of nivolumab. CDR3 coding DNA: TGTGCCAGTAGTATCCTACAGGGGGCGCGGAATCAGCCCCAGCATTTT. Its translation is CASSILQGARNQPQHF.